This T cell receptor (beta chain) derives from a study of spatial heterogeneity in lung cancer. CDR3 length: 17 amino acids. CDR1 MGHRA and CDR2 YSYEKL come from the germline V gene. V lost 4 bases, J lost 0 bases, and 16 bases lay in between. The sample's time point: sample taken at primary tumor resection. General observations from the study: Counts of expanded alpha and beta TCRs within tumors tracked the tumor nonsynonymous mutation count.

This clonotype has at least ten counts. Its antigen is unknown. Using its own MiXCR run on the 5' RACE reads, TCRdb lists one record per CDR3 protein. The table includes around 9,300 distinct CDR3 sequences, roughly 6% detected once. The chain carries TRBV4-1 and TRBJ2-1, with D perhaps matching TRBD2 (6 bases). The receptor comes from a female donor with early-stage non-small cell lung cancer. Sequenced material: lung tumor tissue, taken at surgery. This CDR3 reads CASSRNEAGSSYNEQFF. CDR3 nucleotide sequence: TGCGCCAGCAGCCGCAACGAAGCGGGTAGCTCCTACAATGAGCAGTTCTTC.